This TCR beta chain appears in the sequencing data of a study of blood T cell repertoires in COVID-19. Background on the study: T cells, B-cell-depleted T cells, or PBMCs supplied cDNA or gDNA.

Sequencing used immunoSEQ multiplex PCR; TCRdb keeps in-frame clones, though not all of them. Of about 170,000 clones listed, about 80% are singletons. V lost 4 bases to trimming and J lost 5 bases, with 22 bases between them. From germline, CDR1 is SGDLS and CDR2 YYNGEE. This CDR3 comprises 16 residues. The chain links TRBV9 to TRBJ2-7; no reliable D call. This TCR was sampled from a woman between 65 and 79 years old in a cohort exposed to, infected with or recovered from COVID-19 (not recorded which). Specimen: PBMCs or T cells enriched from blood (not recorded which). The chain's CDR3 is CASSPRGGSLRHEQYF. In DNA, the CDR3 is TGTGCCAGCAGCCCCCGCGGTGGTAGCCTTAGACACGAGCAGTACTTC.